The 31 T cell receptor beta chains in this list originate from one sample, sequenced in a study of technical replicates of blood from a handful of donors. The assay was immunoSEQ multiplex PCR, and TCRdb's table has in-frame clones only and misses some. In the table there are tens of thousands of clones, about 95% of which are singletons. The sequenced sample was T cells isolated from PBMCs. The origin of the receptors is a human donor in good health.

The chain carries TRBV5-1 and TRBJ2-7; TRBD1 matches 9 bases. CDR3 size: 16 residues. Per the germline V gene, CDR1 is SGHRS and CDR2 is YFSETQ. The junction had 8 bases not matched to a gene; V was cut back by 1 base and J by 3 bases. CDR3 in DNA: TGCGCCAGCAGCTTGAGTCCCGGGACAGGGTACTACGAGCAGTACTTC. Translation: CASSLSPGTGYYEQYF.

Regarding this clone: The junction shows a germline mismatch at one end, possibly a read error. The rearrangement uses TRBV29-1 and TRBJ1-1, with TRBD1 matching over 7 bases. CDR3 length: 15 amino acids. Per the germline V gene, CDR1 is SQVTM and CDR2 is ANQGSEA. The CDR3 region has the DNA TGCAGCGTGGAAGGGACAGCGAGAATGAACACTGAAGCTTTCTTT. Residues: CSVEGTARMNTEAFF.

The chain carries TRBV6-1 and TRBJ1-1, with a possible D match to TRBD1 (5 bases). Germline V CDR1 and CDR2: MNHNS, SASEGT. The CDR3 is 12 residues long. The V end lost 4 bases, the J end lost 6 bases, and 9 bases lay between the germline ends. The chain's CDR3 is CASSGDLAEAFF. The CDR3 region has the DNA TGTGCCAGCAGTGGGGACTTGGCTGAAGCTTTCTTT.

The genes are TRBV6-5 and TRBJ2-3; TRBD2 agrees at 10 bases. The CDR3 loop spans 14 amino acids. Germline V gives CDR1 MNHEY, CDR2 SVGAGI. Unmatched junction bases numbered 6, after V lost 2 bases and J lost 10 bases. The CDR3 region has the DNA TGTGCCAGCAGTTACGGTCTAGCGGGAGAACCGCAGTATTTT. Its protein is CASSYGLAGEPQYF.

The chain recombines TRBV29-1 with TRBJ1-1, with 7 positions matching TRBD1. The CDR3 runs 12 residues. Germline CDR1 SQVTM, CDR2 ANQGSEA. V trimming: 6 bases; J trimming: 5 bases; junction bases outside the gene matches: 6. This CDR3 reads CSVERQGTEAFF. CDR3 bases: TGCAGCGTCGAACGACAGGGTACTGAAGCTTTCTTT.

This chain uses TRBV7-8 with TRBJ2-3, with TRBD2 matching 11 bases. The ends lost 5 bases at V and 2 bases at J; junction bases unmatched: 6. The germline V gene encodes CDR1 SGHVS and CDR2 FQNEAQ. The length of the CDR3 is 16 residues. The CDR3 reads CASSHELAGATDTQYF. The CDR3 DNA follows: TGTGCCAGCAGCCACGAACTAGCGGGAGCCACAGATACGCAGTATTTT.

The chain has TRBV19 and TRBJ2-7; TRBD2 matches at 7 bases. CDR1 and CDR2 (germline): LNHDA, SQIVND (reference sequence). Germline trimming cut 7 bases from V and 0 bases from J; bases unmatched to any gene: 6. This CDR3 has 14 residues. Here the CDR3 DNA reads TGTGCCAGTAATGCGCGGGAGAGCTCCTACGAGCAGTACTTC. It codes for CASNARESSYEQYF.

This clone was counted a single time. This rearrangement joins TRBV4-2 to TRBJ1-2; no reliable D call. This CDR3 spans 15 amino acids. The V end was cut by 3 bases, the J end by 7 bases, with 18 bases between. The germline gives CDR1 LGHNA, CDR2 YNFKEQ. The CDR3 sequence is CASSHEDPRWSGYTF. CDR3 bases: TGTGCCAGCAGCCATGAAGATCCCCGATGGAGTGGCTACACCTTC.

The chain combines TRBV19 with TRBJ2-3; 9 bases agree with TRBD2. CDR3 length: 18 amino acids. Germline assignment: CDR1 LNHDA and CDR2 SQIVND (reference sequence). V lost 0 bases and J lost 2; bases outside the gene matches: 9. DNA of the CDR3: TGTGCCAGTAGTATAGAAATACCTAGCGGGACCTTCACAGATACGCAGTATTTT. This sequence encodes CASSIEIPSGTFTDTQYF.

The J gene is TRBJ2-5, the V gene TRBV27; 7 positions match TRBD2. The CDR3 contains 18 residues. Trimming removed 2 bases from V and 1 base from J; junction bases left unmatched: 13. The germline V gene has CDR1 MNHEY and CDR2 SMNVEV (reference sequence). The CDR3 region is CASSLRGEWETFQETQYF. CDR3 in DNA: TGTGCCAGCAGTTTACGGGGGGAGTGGGAGACCTTCCAAGAGACCCAGTACTTC.

This clone was seen only once. The V and J genes are TRBV6-5 and TRBJ1-2, with 8 bases fitting TRBD1. The germline CDR1 and CDR2 sequences are MNHEY and SVGAGI. CDR3 size: 12 residues. The junction had 0 bases not matched to a gene; V was cut back by 7 bases and J by 2 bases. CDR3 in amino acids: CASTGGNYGYTF. The CDR3 DNA reads as TGTGCCAGCACAGGGGGCAACTATGGCTACACCTTC.

This rearrangement joins TRBV10-3 to TRBJ1-2; no reliable D call. This CDR3 spans 12 amino acids. V was trimmed by 8 bases and J by 3 bases, leaving 10 bases between them. Germline CDR1 and CDR2: ENHRY and SYGVKD. CDR3 sequence reads: CAISELDYGYTF. Written as DNA, the CDR3 is TGTGCCATCTCTGAGCTGGACTATGGCTACACCTTC.

The J gene is TRBJ1-2, the V gene TRBV5-4; 7 nucleotides agree with TRBD1. Germline loops: CDR1 SGHNT, CDR2 YYREEE (reference sequence). With V trimmed by 10 bases and J by 2 bases, 5 bases remained unmatched. The CDR3 loop spans 12 amino acids. The CDR3 sequence: CAWGQINYGYTF. CDR3 sequence (DNA): TGTGCCTGGGGACAGATCAACTATGGCTACACCTTC.

CDR3: CAISQDSFYGYTF. The CDR3 DNA is TGTGCCATCAGCCAGGACAGCTTCTATGGCTACACCTTC. The chain joins TRBV10-3 to TRBJ1-2; D possibly corresponds to TRBD1 (6 bases). CDR3 length: 13 amino acids. V lost 6 bases, J lost 4 bases, and 12 bases lay in between. Per the germline V gene, CDR1 is ENHRY and CDR2 is SYGVKD.

The chain has TRBV6-5 and TRBJ1-1; D is undetermined. Germline V lookup: CDR1 MNHEY, CDR2 SVGAGI. V gave up 0 bases and J gave up 0 bases, with 5 bases separating them. CDR3 size: 14 residues. Here the CDR3 reads CASSYSALNTEAFF. The CDR3 DNA sequence: TGTGCCAGCAGTTACTCGGCCCTGAACACTGAAGCTTTCTTT.

The chain links TRBV28 to TRBJ1-5; D possibly corresponds to TRBD1 (6 bases). This CDR3 region has 16 residues. V gave up 0 bases and J gave up 3 bases, with 12 bases separating them. Germline CDR1 and CDR2: MDHEN and SYDVKM. For the CDR3, the DNA is TGTGCCAGCAGTTTATGGCAGGGGACGCCCAATCAGCCCCAGCATTTT. Its translation: CASSLWQGTPNQPQHF. The full variable domain, its missing parts supplied by reference TRBV28 and TRBJ1-5, is DVKVTQSSRYLVKRTGEKVFLECVQDMDHENMFWYRQDPGLGLRLIYFSYDVKMKEKGDIPEGYSVSREKKERFSLILESASTNQTSMYLCASSLWQGTPNQPQHFGDGTRLSIL.

CDR3 DNA: TGTGCCAGCAGCTTTCGGGTAGCTGACAATGAGCAGTTCTTC. Translated, it gives CASSFRVADNEQFF. The chain employs TRBV5-4 and TRBJ2-1; D uncertain. The V end lost 2 bases, the J end lost 5 bases, and 11 bases lay between the germline ends. Germline V gene data show CDR1 as SGHNT and CDR2 as YYREEE (reference sequence). This CDR3 has 14 amino acids.

This clone was observed a few times. The rearrangement links TRBV12-5 to TRBJ1-2, with D tentatively TRBD1 (6 bases). The V and J ends lost 2 bases and 13 bases respectively, with 17 bases between them. CDR3 length equals 13 residues. In germline, CDR1 is LGHNT, CDR2 FRNRAP. The CDR3 is CASGLIGQPKGTF. CDR3 nucleotides: TGTGCTAGTGGTTTGATCGGACAGCCCAAAGGCACCTTC. The full variable domain, with the rest looked up from reference TRBV12-5 and TRBJ1-2, is DARVTQTPRHKVTEMGQEVTMRCQPILGHNTVFWYRQTMMQGLELLAYFRNRAPLDDSGMPKDRFSAEMPDATLATLKIQPSEPRDSAVYFCASGLIGQPKGTFGSGTRLTVV.

The chain is built from TRBV27 and TRBJ2-1, with a weak D call TRBD2 (5 bases). CDR1 is MNHEY, CDR2 SMNVEV, per germline (reference sequence). The CDR3 is made up of 14 amino acids. V was pared by 5 bases and J by 7 bases, with 15 bases between. This CDR3 reads CASSPLPLANEQFF. DNA for the CDR3: TGTGCCAGCAGTCCACTTCCCCTAGCAAATGAGCAGTTCTTC.

The V call is TRBV30, the J call TRBJ2-5; TRBD2 is a possible D gene (6 bases). The germline V gene has CDR1 GTSNPN and CDR2 SVGIG (reference sequence). V was clipped by 0 bases and J by 4 bases, with 15 bases between them. The CDR3 runs to 15 residues. The CDR3: CAWSVGGSWGETQYF. The CDR3 nucleotides read TGTGCCTGGAGTGTTGGGGGGAGCTGGGGAGAGACCCAGTACTTC.

This rearrangement joins TRBV19 to TRBJ1-1; 9 bases line up with TRBD1. In germline, CDR1 is LNHDA, CDR2 SQIVND (reference sequence). This CDR3 is 13 amino acids long. V lost 6 bases to trimming and J lost 10 bases; unmatched junction nucleotides: 9. CDR3 region: CASSRDRVSGAFF. The CDR3 bases are TGTGCCAGTAGCCGGGACAGGGTCTCCGGAGCTTTCTTT.

The chain joins TRBV4-2 to TRBJ2-7; 14 bases align to TRBD2. V shed 1 base, J shed 3 bases, and the junction held 11 bases outside the gene matches. The CDR3 has 19 residues. Germline assignment: CDR1 LGHNA and CDR2 YNFKEQ. The CDR3 protein is CASSQGLQTSGRAFYEQYF. CDR3 coding DNA: TGTGCCAGCAGCCAAGGGCTTCAGACTAGCGGGAGGGCTTTCTACGAGCAGTACTTC.

The chain recombines TRBV11-2 with TRBJ2-1; 7 positions agree with TRBD2. Germline V gene sequence: CDR1 SGHAT, CDR2 FQNNGV. V was pared by 3 bases and J by 7 bases, with 6 bases of the junction left unmatched. The CDR3 extends over 14 amino acids. The CDR3 DNA reads TGTGCCAGCAGCTTCCGACTAGCCGAGAATGAGCAGTTCTTC. Translation gives CASSFRLAENEQFF.

The table lists this clone with a count of one. V gene TRBV7-6 combines with J gene TRBJ1-1; possible D gene TRBD1, 6 bases. V gave up 3 bases and J gave up 4 bases, with 18 bases separating them. This CDR3 region has 16 residues. Germline V lookup: CDR1 SGHVS, CDR2 FNYEAQ. The CDR3 sequence is CASSFLQGSRVTEAFF. The CDR3 DNA reads as TGTGCCAGCAGCTTTCTCCAGGGGTCACGGGTCACTGAAGCTTTCTTT.

V gene TRBV11-3 combines with J gene TRBJ2-5; D perhaps matches TRBD1 (5 bases). The CDR3 contains 16 residues. Trimming cost V 0 bases and J 4 bases, with 15 bases left between them. Germline V lookup: CDR1 SGHNT, CDR2 YENEEA. CDR3 DNA: TGTGCCAGCAGCTTAGATTCTTCCCGACAGCTAGAGACCCAGTACTTC. It is translated as CASSLDSSRQLETQYF. Supplemented by reference TRBV11-3 and TRBJ2-5, the full variable domain reads EAGVVQSPRYKIIEKKQPVAFWCNPISGHNTLYWYLQNLGQGPELLIRYENEEAVDDSQLPKDRFSAERLKGVDSTLKIQPAELGDSAVYLCASSLDSSRQLETQYFGPGTRLLVL.

V and J are TRBV4-2 and TRBJ2-4, with TRBD1 identical over 8 bases. The CDR3 has 20 amino acids. The V and J ends lost 1 base and 0 bases, in that order; junction bases with no gene match: 14. Germline-derived CDR1 and CDR2 are LGHNA and YNFKEQ. The CDR3 DNA is TGTGCCAGCAGCCAAGTTTTCAACTTGGGACAGGAGGTAGCCAAAAACATTCAGTACTTC. Amino acid sequence: CASSQVFNLGQEVAKNIQYF.

V usage is TRBV11-3 and J usage is TRBJ2-3, with 12 bases fitting TRBD2. Germline trimming cut 4 bases from V and 5 bases from J; bases unmatched to any gene: 10. Germline V lookup: CDR1 SGHNT, CDR2 YENEEA. This CDR3 has 17 amino acids. The CDR3 DNA follows: TGTGCCAGCAGCTATCGACTAGCGGGAGTAGCTGGAGATACGCAGTATTTT. Its translation: CASSYRLAGVAGDTQYF.

In this sample, this clone turned up once. The V gene is TRBV7-2, the J gene TRBJ2-1, with D possibly being TRBD1 (6 bases). V was shortened by 6 bases and J by 6 bases, with 18 bases between the two germline ends. Germline V lookup: CDR1 SGHTA, CDR2 FQGNSA. This CDR3 has 15 residues. DNA for the CDR3: TGTGCCAGCAGGCCAGGGGATCGGCTAACCAATGAGCAGTTCTTC. Translating gives CASRPGDRLTNEQFF. The complete variable domain, with remaining parts taken from reference TRBV7-2 and TRBJ2-1, reads GAGVSQSPSNKVTEKGKDVELRCDPISGHTALYWYRQSLGQGLEFLIYFQGNSAPDKSGLPSDRFSAERTGGSVSTLTIQRTQQEDSAVYLCASRPGDRLTNEQFFGPGTRLTVL.

The chain links TRBV19 to TRBJ1-1; TRBD1 is a possible D gene (5 bases). CDR3 length equals 15 residues. Trimming shortened V by 9 bases and J by 4 bases, and 21 bases separated the two germline ends. The germline gives CDR1 LNHDA, CDR2 SQIVND (reference sequence). CDR3 coding DNA: TGTGCCAGAGAATTAATACTCTCGGGGGGCACTGAAGCTTTCTTT. Amino acid sequence: CARELILSGGTEAFF.

This clone was counted once. The rearrangement joins TRBV2 to TRBJ1-5, with D uncertain. There are 13 residues in the CDR3. Germline V CDR1 and CDR2: SNHLY, FYNNEI. V lost 8 bases and J 3 bases, leaving 11 bases between the germline ends. The chain's CDR3 is CASLGGDNQPQHF. In DNA form, the CDR3 reads TGTGCCAGCCTAGGCGGAGACAATCAGCCCCAGCATTTT.

The chain recombines TRBV5-4 with TRBJ2-3, with 10 positions matching TRBD2. The V gene's germline CDR1 is SGHNT and CDR2 YYREEE (reference sequence). CDR3 length: 17 amino acids. V dropped 1 base and J dropped 0; count of bases not matched to a gene: 5. The CDR3 spells CASSLFLTSGSTDTQYF. CDR3 sequence (DNA): TGTGCCAGCAGCTTGTTTCTGACTAGCGGGAGCACAGATACGCAGTATTTT.